One sample yielded the 5 T cell receptor beta chains listed below, sequenced in a study of CD8 T cells in Susac syndrome. With random hexamers, reverse transcription was performed on about 0.45 to 1 ug of RNA. MiXCR, applied by TCRdb to the immunoSEQ multiplex PCR reads, yields one record per CDR3 protein. This table has approximately 170,000 distinct CDR3 sequences, just over 90% appearing once. The sample consisted of CD4+ T cells from PBMCs. The receptor source for this set is a human donor in good health.

The CDR3 DNA is TGCGCCAGCAGCTTTGGCAGGGGATCTGAAAAACTGTTTTTT. It is translated as CASSFGRGSEKLFF. The V gene is TRBV5-1, the J gene TRBJ1-4, with a possible D match to TRBD1 (6 bases). Trimming removed 2 bases at V and 7 bases at J, with 12 bases between. This CDR3 is built from 14 residues. CDR1 and CDR2 (germline): SGHRS, YFSETQ. Using reference TRBV5-1 and TRBJ1-4 for the parts outside the CDR3, the full variable domain is KAGVTQTPRYLIKTRGQQVTLSCSPISGHRSVSWYQQTPGQGLQFLFEYFSETQRNKGNFPGRFSGRQFSNSRSEMNVSTLELGDSALYLCASSFGRGSEKLFFGSGTQLSVL.

V gene TRBV19 combines with J gene TRBJ2-1; TRBD2 aligns across 8 bases. V lost 7 bases, J lost 6 bases, and 14 bases stayed unmatched. Germline CDR1 LNHDA, CDR2 SQIVND (reference sequence). The length of the CDR3 is 16 residues. The CDR3 DNA reads TGTGCCAGTACCCCAACGGGGAGCGGGAGTGGCAATGAGCAGTTCTTC. It codes for CASTPTGSGSGNEQFF.

The rearrangement links TRBV5-4 to TRBJ2-2, with 9 bases aligning to TRBD2. Germline loops: CDR1 SGHNT, CDR2 YYREEE (reference sequence). The length of the CDR3 is 16 residues. V shed 0 bases and J 2 bases; nucleotides not matched to a gene: 2. CDR3: CASSLGSGSNTGELFF. CDR3 nucleotides: TGTGCCAGCAGCTTGGGTAGCGGGAGTAACACCGGGGAGCTGTTTTTT.

The V and J genes are TRBV28 and TRBJ2-7; TRBD1 or TRBD2 may be the D gene (5 bases each). Trimming removed 4 bases at V and 3 bases at J, with 13 bases between. The germline CDR1 and CDR2 sequences are MDHEN and SYDVKM. This CDR3 has 14 amino acids. The CDR3 coding sequence is TGTGCCAGCAGTTCCCCGGGACGGTTCTACGAGCAGTACTTC. Translated: CASSSPGRFYEQYF.

The chain links TRBV6-2 or TRBV6-3 to TRBJ1-1; D may be TRBD1 (5 bases). CDR1 is MNHEY, CDR2 SVGEGT, per germline. V lost 7 bases and J 0 bases, leaving 12 bases between the germline ends. There are 14 residues in the CDR3. CDR3 residues: CASIREGLNTEAFF. In DNA form, the CDR3 reads TGTGCCAGCATTAGGGAGGGGTTGAACACTGAAGCTTTCTTT.